These 22 T cell receptor beta chains were all obtained from the same sample, sequenced in a study of pediatric ulcerative colitis. Generated by immunoSEQ multiplex PCR, the TCRdb table keeps only in-frame clones and is missing some. There are more than 12,000 clones in the sample; 75% to 90% occur only once, and approximately 1% lies in the top ten. Sequences were obtained from blood. These receptors all stem from a boy aged 10-17 years with moderate ulcerative colitis.

The CDR3 loop reads CASRLGRRNQPQHF. DNA for the CDR3: TGTGCCAGCCGCCTGGGACGGCGGAATCAGCCCCAGCATTTT. The chain uses TRBV28 and TRBJ1-5; D is possibly TRBD1 (5 bases). Germline V CDR1 and CDR2: MDHEN, SYDVKM. The length of the CDR3 is 14 residues. Trimming took off 8 bases at V and 4 bases at J, with 15 bases between the two ends.

This clone appeared a single time. The V call is TRBV5-1, the J call TRBJ1-5, with a possible D match to TRBD1 (5 bases). CDR1 and CDR2 from the germline V gene are SGHRS and YFSETQ. This CDR3 is built from 15 residues. Trimming stripped 1 base from V and 3 bases from J, with 11 bases between. Written as DNA, the CDR3 is TGCGCCAGCAGCTTGTACGGGGGGACCAATCAGCCCCAGCATTTT. Amino acid sequence: CASSLYGGTNQPQHF.

The chain links TRBV28 to TRBJ2-3; 8 bases agree with TRBD2. The CDR3 is 17 residues long. The trim removed 3 bases at V and 5 bases at J, leaving 13 bases unmatched. Germline CDR1 is MDHEN and CDR2 is SYDVKM. Here the CDR3 DNA reads TGTGCCAGCAGTTTCCCATTGTCGGGGGGGCGCGGAGATACGCAGTATTTT. Protein: CASSFPLSGGRGDTQYF.

The chain has TRBV5-1 and TRBJ2-3, with D possibly called TRBD1 or TRBD2 (5 bases each). The ends were cut back, 0 bases at V and 2 bases at J, with 7 bases in the middle. This CDR3 region has 14 residues. Germline V CDR1 and CDR2: SGHRS, YFSETQ. CDR3 nucleotide sequence: TGCGCCAGCAGCTTGGCCGGGGCCACAGATACGCAGTATTTT. This encodes CASSLAGATDTQYF.

V gene TRBV25-1 combines with J gene TRBJ1-1, with 7 nucleotides matching TRBD1. The J segment lost 4 bases and the V segment lost 7 bases, leaving 9 bases of the junction unmatched. The CDR3 runs 14 residues. The germline V gene has CDR1 MGHDK and CDR2 SYGVNS. The CDR3 is CASIGTDRGTEAFF. The CDR3, as DNA: TGTGCCAGCATCGGGACAGATCGCGGCACTGAAGCTTTCTTT.

This chain links TRBV6-4 with TRBJ2-3, with TRBD2 matching over 8 bases. Trimming cost V 4 bases and J 1 base; bases outside gene matches: 4. Germline V gene sequence: CDR1 MRHNA, CDR2 SNTAGT. This CDR3 has 15 amino acids. Here the CDR3 DNA reads TGTGCCAGCAGTGCCCAGACTAGCGGCACAGATACGCAGTATTTT. Translating gives CASSAQTSGTDTQYF.

The chain carries TRBV5-1 and TRBJ2-7; 10 bases fit TRBD2. The CDR3 extends over 15 amino acids. The V segment lost 1 base and the J segment 6 bases; nucleotides outside the gene matches: 7. Germline values: CDR1 SGHRS, CDR2 YFSETQ. The CDR3, as DNA: TGCGCCAGCAGCTTGACTAGCGGGAACCCACTCGAGCAGTACTTC. This encodes CASSLTSGNPLEQYF.

This clone came up once. CDR3 coding DNA: TGTGCCAGCAGCGTCTCGGGTGGGTACAATGAGCAGTTCTTC. Protein sequence: CASSVSGGYNEQFF. This chain connects TRBV9 to TRBJ2-1; no firm D call. Between the trimmed V and J ends, which lost 2 bases and 4 bases, there was a span of 10 bases. The CDR3 is 14 amino acids. Germline CDR1 is SGDLS and CDR2 is YYNGEE.

This chain joins TRBV7-8 and TRBJ2-5; D uncertain. Deletions cut 6 bases from V and 5 bases from J, with 16 bases between. This CDR3 contains 14 residues. CDR1 is SGHVS, CDR2 FQNEAQ, per germline. DNA for the CDR3: TGTGCCAGCAGTCTCGGTAGGGTCCGGGAGACCCAGTACTTC. Protein product: CASSLGRVRETQYF.

The genes are TRBV12-1 and TRBJ1-3; TRBD1, the table's D call, lacks a check against the DNA. TRBV12-1 is a pseudogene segment. The length of the CDR3 is 16 residues. The CDR3: CASSNNRGHSGNTIYF. In nucleotides, the CDR3 is TGTGCCAGCAGCAATAACAGGGGTCACTCTGGAAACACCATATATTTT.

The J gene is TRBJ1-1, the V gene TRBV2; 7 bases agree with TRBD1. CDR1 and CDR2 (germline): SNHLY, FYNNEI. The J segment lost 7 bases and the V segment lost 6 bases, leaving 11 bases of the junction unmatched. This CDR3 is built from 14 residues. The CDR3 here is CASSLQGTAIEAFF. CDR3 sequence (DNA): TGTGCCAGCAGCCTCCAAGGGACAGCGATTGAAGCTTTCTTT.

The CDR3 sequence is CASSASPIPGLRANTGELFF. CDR3 DNA: TGTGCCAGCAGTGCCTCCCCTATCCCCGGGCTTAGGGCGAACACCGGGGAGCTGTTTTTT. The V gene is TRBV2, the J gene TRBJ2-2; D ambiguous. Germline CDR1 SNHLY, CDR2 FYNNEI. The CDR3 contains 20 residues. With 4 bases removed from V and 0 bases from J, the gap between germline ends came to 24 bases.

The gene calls are TRBV6-6 and TRBJ1-1; 8 positions agree with TRBD1. V lost 4 bases and J lost 3; bases outside the gene matches: 4. Per the germline V gene, CDR1 is MNHNY and CDR2 is SVGAGI (reference sequence). The CDR3 spans 14 residues. The CDR3: CASSFRDRYTEAFF. The CDR3 DNA is TGTGCCAGCAGTTTCCGGGACAGGTACACTGAAGCTTTCTTT.

This chain connects TRBV7-2 to TRBJ2-7; D perhaps matches TRBD2 (5 bases). Germline loops: CDR1 SGHTA, CDR2 FQGNSA. The V gene lost 2 bases and the J gene lost 0 bases, with 11 bases spanning the gap. The CDR3 totals 15 residues. The CDR3 DNA reads TGTGCCAGCAGCTTATCAGGCGGGTCCTCCTACGAGCAGTACTTC. It codes for CASSLSGGSSYEQYF.

The sample holds one count of this clone. This rearrangement joins TRBV9 to TRBJ2-3, with unresolved D. From germline, CDR1 is SGDLS and CDR2 YYNGEE. There are 12 residues in the CDR3. Deletions cut 0 bases from V and 4 bases from J, with 3 bases between. The CDR3 DNA is TGTGCCAGCAGCGTAGGGGCAGATACGCAGTATTTT. Translation: CASSVGADTQYF.

The chain uses TRBV5-6 and TRBJ1-1, with D possibly TRBD1 on 6 matching bases. Deletions cut 3 bases from V and 4 bases from J, with 16 bases between. Per the germline V gene, CDR1 is SGHDT and CDR2 is YYEEEE. This CDR3 has 15 residues. The CDR3 here is CASSSLDETGTEAFF. DNA of the CDR3: TGTGCCAGCAGCTCGCTGGATGAGACAGGCACTGAAGCTTTCTTT.

The V and J genes are TRBV30 and TRBJ1-1; D call uncertain. V lost 0 bases and J lost 2, with 7 bases in between. Germline V CDR1 and CDR2: GTSNPN, SVGIG (reference sequence). CDR3 length: 13 residues. Here the CDR3 reads CAWSVRDNTEAFF. As DNA, the CDR3 is TGTGCCTGGAGTGTTCGTGATAACACTGAAGCTTTCTTT.

The V call is TRBV30, the J call TRBJ2-1; 7 positions agree with TRBD2. The V and J ends lost 0 bases and 5 bases, in that order; junction bases with no gene match: 4. The length of the CDR3 is 14 residues. Germline CDR1 reads GTSNPN; CDR2 reads SVGIG (reference sequence). The CDR3 spells CAWSVGLADNEQFF. The CDR3 DNA reads as TGTGCCTGGAGTGTAGGCCTAGCGGACAATGAGCAGTTCTTC.

The CDR3 DNA reads as TGTGCCAGTAGTCCCTGGTTACGGGATGTTTTCGCCTTGAACACTGAAGCTTTCTTT. Protein product: CASSPWLRDVFALNTEAFF. This chain joins TRBV19 and TRBJ1-1; the D is unclear. The CDR3 is 19 amino acids. Per the germline V gene, CDR1 is LNHDA and CDR2 is SQIVND (reference sequence). V was clipped by 5 bases and J by 0 bases, with 25 bases between them. The entire variable domain, with the rest obtained from reference TRBV19 and TRBJ1-1, is as follows: DGGITQSPKYLFRKEGQNVTLSCEQNLNHDAMYWYRQDPGQGLRLIYYSQIVNDFQKGDIAEGYSVSREKKESFPLTVTSAQKNPTAFYLCASSPWLRDVFALNTEAFFGQGTRLTVV.

The chain combines TRBV6-1 with TRBJ1-2, with a weak D call TRBD1 (6 bases). Germline V gene data show CDR1 as MNHNS and CDR2 as SASEGT. This CDR3 region has 15 residues. With 6 bases removed from V and 5 bases from J, the gap between germline ends came to 19 bases. CDR3 coding DNA: TGTGCCAGCAGAGAGGCCTTGGGGGGGCGTTATGGCTACACCTTC. Translating it yields CASREALGGRYGYTF.

The DNA of the CDR3 is TGCAGCGTCTTCTCGGGGTCAGGAATAGGTGAAAAACTGTTTTTT. This encodes CSVFSGSGIGEKLFF. J is TRBJ1-4 and V is TRBV29-1; D gene unclear. CDR3 length: 15 residues. Germline-derived CDR1 and CDR2 are SQVTM and ANQGSEA. Trimming removed 6 bases from V and 7 bases from J, with 21 bases in between.

The rearrangement uses TRBV11-2 and TRBJ1-4, with D possibly TRBD1 on 5 matching bases. V dropped 6 bases and J dropped 5 bases, with 16 bases sitting between them. The CDR3 contains 15 residues. Germline loops: CDR1 SGHAT, CDR2 FQNNGV. CDR3 sequence: CASRRPGPRNEKLFF. DNA of the CDR3: TGTGCCAGCAGACGTCCGGGACCGAGAAATGAAAAACTGTTTTTT.